This TCR beta chain is drawn from a study of T cells after yellow fever vaccination. As TCR cDNA was made by 5'RACE template switching, a universal primer site and UMIs were added. TCRdb called the 5' RACE reads again in MiXCR, with one record for every CDR3 protein. The table lists under 600,000 distinct CDR3 sequences, about 14% of them singletons, with 11% to 15% in the top ten. Note on this clonotype: As yet, its antigen is unknown.

Points from the study as a whole: Peaking faster, on day 5 versus 15, the secondary response was nonetheless weaker. Post-booster repertoires contained most primary-vaccination clones again (about 95% CD4, 85% to 90% CD8). The CD4 and CD8 compartments had a small share of their clonotypes in common.

The clonotype was recovered from a man aged 25 to 40 who received the YFV17D yellow fever vaccine. This material consisted of PBMCs, taken on the day of the yellow fever booster vaccination.

DNA for the CDR3: TGCAGTGCTAGAGTCCACTTTCTAGCGGGGCAGCCGAACTCTTACAATGAGCAGTTCTTC. Translated: CSARVHFLAGQPNSYNEQFF. The rearrangement links TRBV20-1 to TRBJ2-1; 9 bases map to TRBD2. The CDR3 consists of 20 residues. The V segment lost 1 base and the J segment 4 bases; nucleotides outside the gene matches: 20. CDR1 DFQATT and CDR2 SNEGSKA come from the germline V gene (reference sequence).